These 28 T cell receptor beta chains originate from one sample sequenced in a study of patients and donors after allogeneic stem cell transplantation. Each CDR3 protein is one row after TCRdb ran MiXCR on the RT-PCR reads. The table shows more than 850,000 distinct CDR3 sequences, with about a sixth occurring only once. Sequences were obtained from blood, either unsorted or a sorted T cell fraction (not recorded which). These receptors were taken from a human donor who was either an allogeneic HSCT recipient or a stem cell or donor lymphocyte infusion donor (not recorded which). It is not recorded whose cells these are; they may come from a transplant donor.

The chain is built from TRBV6-1 and TRBJ1-1, with 9 bases fitting TRBD1. The germline V gene encodes CDR1 MNHNS and CDR2 SASEGT. The CDR3 runs 17 residues. Trimming removed 4 bases from V and 4 bases from J; junction bases left unmatched: 13. CDR3 sequence (DNA): TGTGCCAGCAGTGGGAGGACAGGGGCAGGGACTGGCACTGAAGCTTTCTTT. Protein product: CASSGRTGAGTGTEAFF.

V is TRBV7-3 and J is TRBJ1-6; 9 bases match TRBD1. The CDR3 has 17 amino acids. The germline CDR1 and CDR2 sequences are SGHTA and FQGTGA. The V gene end was trimmed by 2 bases and the J gene end by 0 bases; junction bases not matched to a gene: 2. CDR3 protein: CASSLGTGSSYNSPLHF. The CDR3 nucleotides are TGTGCCAGCAGCTTAGGGACAGGGAGCTCCTATAATTCACCCCTCCACTTT.

This chain connects TRBV13 to TRBJ2-3; 11 bases agree with TRBD2. The CDR3 consists of 18 residues. Germline lookup yields CDR1 PRHDT and CDR2 FYEKMQ (reference sequence). The trim removed 5 bases at V and 2 bases at J, leaving 12 bases unmatched. The DNA of the CDR3 is TGTGCCAGCAGCGAGACCACCACTAGCGGGGGTTTCACAGATACGCAGTATTTT. Translated: CASSETTTSGGFTDTQYF.

The rearrangement uses TRBV20-1 and TRBJ2-7; the match to TRBD2 covers 10 bases. The CDR3 totals 14 residues. V lost 6 bases to trimming and J lost 1 base; unmatched junction nucleotides: 6. Looked up from germline, CDR1 is DFQATT and CDR2 is SNEGSKA (reference sequence). CDR3 sequence (DNA): TGCAGTGCCCGAGGACTAGCGGAATCCTACGAGCAGTACTTC. It is translated as CSARGLAESYEQYF.

The chain carries TRBV5-1 and TRBJ2-1, with 15 bases aligning to TRBD2. CDR1 and CDR2 from the germline V gene are SGHRS and YFSETQ. This CDR3 region has 16 residues. The V and J ends lost 4 bases and 9 bases, in that order; junction bases with no gene match: 8. The CDR3 region is CASSERGLAGGGEQFF. The CDR3 bases are TGCGCCAGCAGCGAAAGGGGACTAGCGGGAGGCGGTGAGCAGTTCTTC.

This clonotype was recorded at least ten times. The genes are TRBV12-3 or TRBV12-4 and TRBJ1-2; D uncertain. Between the trimmed V and J ends, which lost 0 bases and 8 bases, there was a span of 7 bases. This CDR3 spans 12 amino acids. The CDR3 region has the DNA TGTGCCAGCAGTTTAGCAGGGCCCGGCTACACCTTC. This codes for CASSLAGPGYTF.

This clonotype was found a few times. This CDR3 is CASSSQAPSSYNEQFF. The CDR3 DNA reads TGTGCCAGCAGCTCCCAGGCCCCGAGCTCCTACAATGAGCAGTTCTTC. The chain combines TRBV11-2 with TRBJ2-1; D ambiguous. Trimming removed 4 bases at V and 0 bases at J, with 13 bases between. The CDR3 spans 16 residues. Looked up from germline, CDR1 is SGHAT and CDR2 is FQNNGV.

This clonotype came up a few times. The V and J genes are TRBV5-6 and TRBJ2-5; TRBD1 is a possible D gene (8 bases). CDR1 and CDR2 from the germline V gene are SGHDT and YYEEEE. The CDR3 runs 16 residues. Trimming cost V 3 bases and J 4 bases, with 19 bases left between them. CDR3 sequence (DNA): TGTGCCAGCAGCTCCTTAAACAGGGGGGGTGCAGAGACCCAGTACTTC. Its translation: CASSSLNRGGAETQYF.

The rearrangement joins TRBV4-1 to TRBJ2-5; tentatively, D is TRBD2 (5 bases). With 0 bases removed from V and 4 bases from J, the gap between germline ends came to 21 bases. Per germline, CDR1 MGHRA and CDR2 YSYEKL. This CDR3 spans 18 amino acids. For the CDR3, the DNA is TGCGCCAGCAGCCAAGAGCCCCCTTTCCAGGATGCGGGAGAGACCCAGTACTTC. This codes for CASSQEPPFQDAGETQYF.

This chain uses TRBV3-1 with TRBJ1-1; TRBD1 agrees at 7 bases. Looked up from germline, CDR1 is LGHDT and CDR2 is YNNKEL (reference sequence). This CDR3 has 16 residues. The V segment lost 3 bases and the J segment 6 bases; nucleotides outside the gene matches: 13. The CDR3 region is CASSQGDRVRTSEAFF. In DNA, the CDR3 is TGTGCCAGCAGCCAGGGTGACAGGGTACGTACCTCTGAAGCTTTCTTT.

This clonotype was found a few times. The chain employs TRBV19 and TRBJ1-1; no clear D. CDR1 is LNHDA and CDR2 is SQIVND in the germline V gene (reference sequence). This CDR3 is 15 amino acids long. The V and J ends lost 5 bases and 1 base respectively, with 14 bases between them. The CDR3 sequence is CASSPRRNQNTEAFF. In DNA, the CDR3 is TGTGCCAGTAGTCCTCGACGGAACCAGAACACTGAAGCTTTCTTT.

This clonotype was observed many times. CDR3 loop: CATSGAGGNQPQHF. As DNA, the CDR3 is TGTGCCACCAGTGGGGCGGGGGGGAATCAGCCCCAGCATTTT. The chain links TRBV24-1 to TRBJ1-5; D might be TRBD1 (5 bases). There are 14 residues in the CDR3. In germline, CDR1 is KGHDR, CDR2 SFDVKD. Trimming stripped 5 bases from V and 4 bases from J, with 11 bases between.

CDR3 sequence (DNA): TGTGCCAGCAGCTACGCGGGGACAGGAGGAAACACCATATATTTT. Its translation is CASSYAGTGGNTIYF. This rearrangement joins TRBV5-6 to TRBJ1-3; TRBD1 agrees at 8 bases. V gave up 3 bases and J gave up 4 bases; unmatched junction bases: 6. The CDR3 loop spans 15 amino acids. In germline, CDR1 is SGHDT, CDR2 YYEEEE.

This clonotype was counted once. One end of the junction is discordant with germline, which a read error may explain. The chain links TRBV2 to TRBJ2-1, with TRBD2 matching over 8 bases. The CDR3 contains 15 residues. Germline CDR1 reads SNHLY; CDR2 reads FYNNEI. The CDR3 DNA is TGTGCCAGCAGGGAAGGGCGGGGGGCCTACAATGAGCAGTTCTTC. Translated: CASREGRGAYNEQFF.

The chain joins TRBV20-1 to TRBJ1-1, with D unclear. This CDR3 spans 13 amino acids. Trimming pared 2 bases from V and 1 base from J, leaving 8 bases between. Germline V lookup: CDR1 DFQATT, CDR2 SNEGSKA (reference sequence). This chain's CDR3 is CSARPRENTEAFF. The CDR3 DNA is TGCAGTGCTAGACCGAGGGAGAACACTGAAGCTTTCTTT.

Points on this clonotype: A single base separates this from a much larger clone, so it may be a read error. The chain recombines TRBV11-1 with TRBJ2-3, with no clear D. This CDR3 comprises 13 residues. Germline lookup yields CDR1 SGHAT and CDR2 FQDESV (reference sequence). V lost 2 bases to trimming and J lost 2 bases, with 5 bases between them. For the CDR3, the DNA is TGTGCCAGCAGCTTACAGATCACAGATACGCAGTATTTT. This gives the protein CASSLQITDTQYF.

This chain connects TRBV7-9 to TRBJ2-1; 8 bases align to TRBD2. The CDR3 is 16 residues long. The V and J ends lost 5 bases and 3 bases, in that order; junction bases with no gene match: 9. Germline CDR1 SEHNR, CDR2 FQNEAQ (reference sequence). Here the CDR3 reads CASSPPGAGVYNEQFF. CDR3 DNA sequence: TGTGCCAGCAGCCCCCCGGGAGCGGGAGTCTACAATGAGCAGTTCTTC. Looking up the rest from reference TRBV7-9 and TRBJ2-1 gives the full variable domain: DTGVSQNPRHKITKRGQNVTFRCDPISEHNRLYWYRQTLGQGPEFLTYFQNEAQLEKSRLLSDRFSAERPKGSFSTLEIQRTEQGDSAMYLCASSPPGAGVYNEQFFGPGTRLTVL.

This clonotype was seen a handful of times. J is TRBJ2-5 and V is TRBV5-1, with D perhaps TRBD1 (5 bases). The CDR3 runs to 14 residues. Per the germline V gene, CDR1 is SGHRS and CDR2 is YFSETQ. Trimming stripped 1 base from V and 0 bases from J, with 7 bases between. The CDR3: CASSLQGDQETQYF. The DNA for the CDR3 is TGCGCCAGCAGCTTGCAAGGGGACCAAGAGACCCAGTACTTC.

The chain uses TRBV10-2 and TRBJ1-2, with D perhaps matching TRBD1 (6 bases). The CDR3 loop spans 19 amino acids. The germline V gene encodes CDR1 WSHSY and CDR2 SAAADI. The V end lost 6 bases, the J end lost 4 bases, and 30 bases lay between the germline ends. The CDR3 protein is CASRVSWTGDRPYFYGYTF. The CDR3 DNA is TGCGCCAGCAGAGTCTCTTGGACCGGAGACAGGCCCTACTTCTATGGCTACACCTTC.

The chain uses TRBV4-1 and TRBJ2-7; 10 bases fit TRBD2. Germline loops: CDR1 MGHRA, CDR2 YSYEKL. This CDR3 region has 17 residues. V shed 1 base, J shed 2 bases, and the junction held 8 bases outside the gene matches. The CDR3 DNA is TGCGCCAGCAGCCAAGCCCCCCGGACTAGCGGTCCCTACGAGCAGTACTTC. Translation: CASSQAPRTSGPYEQYF.

The genes are TRBV15 and TRBJ1-2; D gene uncertain. The length of the CDR3 is 12 residues. CDR1 and CDR2 from the germline V gene are LNHNV and YYDKDF (reference sequence). V gave up 1 base and J gave up 4 bases, with 4 bases separating them. This CDR3 reads CATSRASYGYTF. CDR3 in DNA: TGTGCCACCAGCAGAGCCAGCTATGGCTACACCTTC.

There are a few counts of this clonotype. This chain uses TRBV20-1 with TRBJ2-3; TRBD2 matches 11 bases. This CDR3 has 16 amino acids. Germline CDR1 DFQATT, CDR2 SNEGSKA (reference sequence). V was clipped by 6 bases and J by 0 bases; unmatched bases: 8. In DNA form, the CDR3 reads TGCAGTGCCGAATATACTAGCGGGGGCAGCACAGATACGCAGTATTTT. The encoded protein is CSAEYTSGGSTDTQYF.

This clonotype was seen repeatedly, ten times or more. The chain uses TRBV6-5 and TRBJ2-7; 8 bases match TRBD2. The CDR3 has 12 residues. The V segment lost 5 bases and the J segment 3 bases; nucleotides outside the gene matches: 0. Germline CDR1 and CDR2: MNHEY and SVGAGI. The CDR3 sequence: CASSTSGYEQYF. The CDR3 coding sequence is TGTGCCAGCAGTACTAGCGGCTACGAGCAGTACTTC.

This clonotype appeared a few times. This rearrangement joins TRBV10-3 to TRBJ2-1; 9 bases map to TRBD2. Germline CDR1 and CDR2: ENHRY and SYGVKD. CDR3 size: 15 residues. With 7 bases clipped from V and 9 bases from J, the junction kept 13 bases outside the gene matches. This CDR3 is CAINSPGLAIFEQFF. Written as DNA, the CDR3 is TGTGCCATCAATTCCCCGGGACTAGCTATTTTTGAGCAGTTCTTC.

This clonotype was seen a few times. V and J are TRBV3-1 and TRBJ2-1; D is perhaps TRBD2 (6 bases). In germline, CDR1 is LGHDT, CDR2 YNNKEL (reference sequence). The V end was cut by 4 bases, the J end by 7 bases, with 20 bases between. The CDR3 covers 16 residues. CDR3 in DNA: TGTGCCAGCAGCCGGGGACTGAACCCTCCTAGGAATGAGCAGTTCTTC. This sequence encodes CASSRGLNPPRNEQFF.

The V gene is TRBV12-3 or TRBV12-4, the J gene TRBJ1-5, with D tentatively TRBD1 (6 bases). Trimming shortened V by 4 bases and J by 1 base, and 17 bases separated the two germline ends. This CDR3 comprises 17 residues. The DNA of the CDR3 is TGTGCCAGCAGTTGGGGCAGGGGAGGGAGGAGCAATCAGCCCCAGCATTTT. Translated: CASSWGRGGRSNQPQHF.

This clonotype occurred many times. The CDR3 DNA reads as TGTGCCATCAGTGATGCGACAGGGACGGTGGAGTATGGCTACACCTTC. This sequence encodes CAISDATGTVEYGYTF. This rearrangement joins TRBV10-3 to TRBJ1-2, with TRBD1 matching over 7 bases. The V and J ends lost 3 bases and 5 bases, in that order; junction bases with no gene match: 12. The CDR3 has 16 residues. Per germline, CDR1 ENHRY and CDR2 SYGVKD.

This clonotype was counted between two and nine times. The chain is built from TRBV7-6 and TRBJ2-5; no reliable D call. The V end lost 0 bases, the J end lost 5 bases, and 10 bases lay between the germline ends. CDR1 is SGHVS, CDR2 FNYEAQ, per germline. CDR3 size: 14 residues. CDR3 in amino acids: CASSLAGILETQYF. As DNA, the CDR3 is TGTGCCAGCAGCTTAGCAGGGATTTTGGAGACCCAGTACTTC.